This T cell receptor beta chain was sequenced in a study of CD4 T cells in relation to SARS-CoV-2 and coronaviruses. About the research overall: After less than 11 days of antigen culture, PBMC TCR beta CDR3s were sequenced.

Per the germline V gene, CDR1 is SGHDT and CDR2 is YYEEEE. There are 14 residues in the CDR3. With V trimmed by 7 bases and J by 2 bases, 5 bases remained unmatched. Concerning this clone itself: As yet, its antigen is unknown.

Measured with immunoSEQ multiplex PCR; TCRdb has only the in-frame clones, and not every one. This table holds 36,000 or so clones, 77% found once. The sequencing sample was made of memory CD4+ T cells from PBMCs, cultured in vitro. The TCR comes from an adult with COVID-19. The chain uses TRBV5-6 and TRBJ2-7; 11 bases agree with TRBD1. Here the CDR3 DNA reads TGTGCCAGCGGGAGGACAGGGGGCCCCTACGAGCAGTACTTC. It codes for CASGRTGGPYEQYF.